The 15 T cell receptor beta chains below were found in one sample sequenced in a study of a mutant IDH1 vaccine in newly diagnosed glioma. Their specific antigens are unknown. Assay: immunoSEQ multiplex PCR; the TCRdb copy retains only in-frame clones and omits some. The sample carries about 42,000 clones, 70% to 90% recorded once. Time point: week 5, during vaccination. Each vaccine dose was 300 ug of mutant IDH1 20-mer peptide, with topical imiquimod. This sample comprised PBMCs, obtained from a glioma patient whose treatment included an IDH1 peptide vaccine. The receptors were sampled from a man aged 35-49 years with glioma.

J is TRBJ2-7 and V is TRBV28; D is ambiguous. The CDR3 consists of 13 residues. The ends were cut back, 3 bases at V and 7 bases at J, with 13 bases in the middle. Germline loops: CDR1 MDHEN, CDR2 SYDVKM. CDR3 in DNA: TGTGCCAGCAGTTTGTCCAACGGCGGAGAGCAGTACTTC. Amino acids: CASSLSNGGEQYF.

The chain uses TRBV7-8 and TRBJ2-7; the match to TRBD2 covers 9 bases. This CDR3 is built from 15 residues. Germline V gene data show CDR1 as SGHVS and CDR2 as FQNEAQ. The V gene end was trimmed by 5 bases and the J gene end by 4 bases; junction bases not matched to a gene: 9. The CDR3 region has the DNA TGTGCCAGCAGCCCACGTAGCGGGAGTAGGTACGAGCAGTACTTC. Translating it yields CASSPRSGSRYEQYF.

The chain has TRBV5-1 and TRBJ1-1; D might be TRBD1 (6 bases). The ends were cut back, 3 bases at V and 1 base at J, with 10 bases in the middle. The germline CDR1 and CDR2 sequences are SGHRS and YFSETQ. The CDR3 covers 14 residues. CDR3 coding DNA: TGCGCCAGCAGCTCCGGACAGTGGAACACTGAAGCTTTCTTT. Translating gives CASSSGQWNTEAFF.

The chain recombines TRBV5-6 with TRBJ1-1; D may be TRBD1 (5 bases). The CDR3 contains 14 residues. The V and J ends lost 4 bases and 4 bases respectively, with 14 bases between them. In germline, CDR1 is SGHDT, CDR2 YYEEEE. In DNA form, the CDR3 reads TGTGCCAGCAGCCAGGGCGGGTCGGGCACTGAAGCTTTCTTT. Residues: CASSQGGSGTEAFF. Full variable domain (outside the CDR3, taken from reference TRBV5-6 and TRBJ1-1): DAGVTQSPTHLIKTRGQQVTLRCSPKSGHDTVSWYQQALGQGPQFIFQYYEEEERQRGNFPDRFSGHQFPNYSSELNVNALLLGDSALYLCASSQGGSGTEAFFGQGTRLTVV.

The chain has TRBV7-8 and TRBJ1-2; D is uncertain. This CDR3 region has 15 residues. Per the germline V gene, CDR1 is SGHVS and CDR2 is FQNEAQ. V was cut by 5 bases and J by 0 bases, with 13 bases left in between. The CDR3 reads CASSRGEVSNYGYTF. CDR3 sequence (DNA): TGTGCCAGCAGCCGAGGAGAGGTCTCTAACTATGGCTACACCTTC.

This rearrangement joins TRBV5-6 to TRBJ2-7, with 7 nucleotides matching TRBD2. Trimming at V came to 0 bases and at J to 4 bases, leaving 16 bases not matched to a gene. The germline CDR1 and CDR2 sequences are SGHDT and YYEEEE. The length of the CDR3 is 18 residues. The CDR3 coding sequence is TGTGCCAGCAGCTTGGTGTCGGGACTAAGCCGTATTCAGTACGAGCAGTACTTC. Translated: CASSLVSGLSRIQYEQYF.

This clone was recorded a few times. V is TRBV27 and J is TRBJ1-1; the match to TRBD1 covers 7 bases. Germline lookup yields CDR1 MNHEY and CDR2 SMNVEV (reference sequence). The CDR3 is made up of 18 amino acids. Trimming at V came to 1 base and at J to 0 bases, leaving 11 bases not matched to a gene. The chain's CDR3 is CASSLLATGGTVNTEAFF. The CDR3 bases are TGTGCCAGCAGTTTATTAGCCACGGGCGGGACAGTGAACACTGAAGCTTTCTTT.

The rearrangement links TRBV4-2 to TRBJ2-7; 10 bases fit TRBD1. J lost 1 base, V lost 3 bases, and 6 bases had no gene match. Germline-derived CDR1 and CDR2 are LGHNA and YNFKEQ. This CDR3 is built from 16 residues. The CDR3 sequence is CASSQPTGGNSYEQYF. The CDR3 DNA sequence: TGTGCCAGCAGCCAGCCGACAGGGGGCAATTCCTACGAGCAGTACTTC.

The CDR3 region is CASSYSGRFETQYF. CDR3 DNA: TGTGCCAGCAGTTATAGCGGGAGGTTCGAGACCCAGTACTTC. The V call is TRBV7-7, the J call TRBJ2-5; TRBD2 matches 10 bases. Germline V gene data show CDR1 as SSHAT and CDR2 as FNYEAQ (reference sequence). This CDR3 is built from 14 residues. The V segment lost 6 bases and the J segment 5 bases; nucleotides outside the gene matches: 6.

The genes are TRBV15 and TRBJ2-1; D perhaps matches TRBD1 (6 bases). CDR1 is LNHNV and CDR2 is YYDKDF in the germline V gene (reference sequence). This CDR3 spans 14 amino acids. V was pared by 9 bases and J by 6 bases, with 18 bases between. The CDR3 region is CATLGLGTSNEQFF. CDR3 in DNA: TGTGCCACTTTGGGTTTAGGGACAAGCAATGAGCAGTTCTTC.

The chain carries TRBV6-1 and TRBJ1-3; D not resolved. Germline CDR1 is MNHNS and CDR2 is SASEGT. The CDR3 is 14 residues long. Trimming took 10 bases from V and 0 from J, leaving 13 bases between them. This CDR3 reads CATQDRASGNTIYF. Written as DNA, the CDR3 is TGTGCCACCCAAGACCGAGCCTCTGGAAACACCATATATTTT.

This chain uses TRBV7-3 with TRBJ2-7; 9 bases line up with TRBD2. CDR1 and CDR2 (germline): SGHTA, FQGTGA. V was pared by 1 base and J by 4 bases, with 5 bases of the junction left unmatched. The CDR3 totals 15 residues. The CDR3 sequence is CASSLRAGGPYEQYF. As DNA, the CDR3 is TGTGCCAGCAGCTTAAGGGCGGGAGGGCCATACGAGCAGTACTTC.

This clone appeared a single time. The V call is TRBV5-4, the J call TRBJ1-2; the D gene is possibly TRBD1 (5 bases). The V gene lost 6 bases and the J gene lost 4 bases, with 13 bases spanning the gap. The CDR3 has 13 residues. The germline gives CDR1 SGHNT, CDR2 YYREEE (reference sequence). The CDR3 here is CASTILGTYGYTF. DNA for the CDR3: TGTGCCAGCACAATCCTCGGGACCTATGGCTACACCTTC.

The chain recombines TRBV6-1 with TRBJ2-7; a weak D match, TRBD2 (6 bases). The CDR3 length is 15 residues. Trimming stripped 7 bases from V and 6 bases from J, with 22 bases between. Looked up from germline, CDR1 is MNHNS and CDR2 is SASEGT. CDR3 DNA: TGTGCCAGCACCCGAGCAGCAGGCGGGGATTCCGAGCAGTACTTC. As protein: CASTRAAGGDSEQYF.

The chain is built from TRBV6-5 and TRBJ2-7; D is undetermined. Germline CDR1 MNHEY, CDR2 SVGAGI. Trimming left V 0 bases short and J 4 bases short, with 13 bases between. The CDR3 contains 15 residues. CDR3 residues: CASSYSPDAYYEQYF. CDR3 DNA sequence: TGTGCCAGCAGTTACTCCCCGGATGCTTATTACGAGCAGTACTTC.